The following is a TCR beta chain sequence with its context. Method: immunoSEQ multiplex PCR; TCRdb's copy keeps in-frame clones and lacks some. The sample yields some 2,500,000 clones, around 90% seen once. V lost 2 bases and J 0 bases, leaving 11 bases between the germline ends. CDR3 length equals 16 residues. Germline V gene lookup returns CDR1 SGDLS and CDR2 YYNGEE. This sample was included in a study of shared clonotypes between healthy human individuals. Sequencing was performed on naive CD4+ T cells from PBMCs. Specified subset: CD45RA+ positively selected. The rearrangement joins TRBV9 to TRBJ2-2; D is possibly TRBD2 (5 bases). This sequence was found in a man aged 18 to 35 in good health. Some clones in this sample may be carry-over from other donors' samples. The CDR3 DNA sequence: TGTGCCAGCAGCGTCTGGGAGACAACGAACACCGGGGAGCTGTTTTTT. Residues: CASSVWETTNTGELFF.